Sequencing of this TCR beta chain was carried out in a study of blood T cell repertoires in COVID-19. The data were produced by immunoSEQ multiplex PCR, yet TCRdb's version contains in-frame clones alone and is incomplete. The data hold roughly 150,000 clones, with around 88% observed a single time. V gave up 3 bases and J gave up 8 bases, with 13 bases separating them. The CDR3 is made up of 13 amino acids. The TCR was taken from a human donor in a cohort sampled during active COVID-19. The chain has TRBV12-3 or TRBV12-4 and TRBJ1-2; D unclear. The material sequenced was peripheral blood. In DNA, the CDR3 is TGTGCCAGCAGTTTCAGGAGGCCCAGGGGCTACACCTTC. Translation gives CASSFRRPRGYTF.